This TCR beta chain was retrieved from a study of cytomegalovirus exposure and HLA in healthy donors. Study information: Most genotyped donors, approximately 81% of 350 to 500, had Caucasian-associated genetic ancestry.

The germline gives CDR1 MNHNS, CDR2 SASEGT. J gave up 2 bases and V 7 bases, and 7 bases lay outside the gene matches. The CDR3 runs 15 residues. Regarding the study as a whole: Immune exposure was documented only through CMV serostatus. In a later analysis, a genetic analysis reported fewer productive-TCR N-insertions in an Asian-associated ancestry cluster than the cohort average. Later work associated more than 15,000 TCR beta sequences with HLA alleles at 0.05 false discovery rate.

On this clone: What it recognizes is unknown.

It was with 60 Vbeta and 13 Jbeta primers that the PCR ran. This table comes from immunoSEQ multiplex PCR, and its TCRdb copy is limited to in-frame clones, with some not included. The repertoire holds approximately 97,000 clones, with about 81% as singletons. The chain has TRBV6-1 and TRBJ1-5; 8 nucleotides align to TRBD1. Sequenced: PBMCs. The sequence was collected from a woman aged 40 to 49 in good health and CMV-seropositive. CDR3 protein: CASTKDRAGNQPQHF. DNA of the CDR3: TGTGCCAGCACCAAGGACAGGGCTGGCAATCAGCCCCAGCATTTT.